This note documents a single TCR beta chain sequence. Its recognized antigen is unknown. One base away there is no much larger clone; base qualities are not given. This sample stems from a study of PD-1 blockade in classical Hodgkin lymphoma (dated by TCRdb to about 2020). For the wider study: Nivolumab dosing was 3 mg/kg intravenously every 2 weeks, continuing until either disease progression or unacceptable toxicity. The study used TCR beta sequencing and CyTOF to define a peripheral blood immune signature of response to PD-1 blockade in classical Hodgkin lymphoma. Here is what the overall study found, with its caveats: CD4+ but not CD8+ TCR diversity rose significantly by C4D1 (p=0.0027 vs p=0.16), most apparent in complete responders (p=0.02). Only a single clinical trial cohort was studied, and what caused the repertoire differences, possibly disease activity or prior therapy, remained undefined. Diversity was lower in patients who began nivolumab less than 1 year after ASCT, so these patients were left out of later analyses to avoid confounding by immune reconstitution. Baseline TCR diversity was reported to be lower in newly diagnosed patients than in healthy donors and to be lower still in relapsed/refractory patients. Among trial patients, those achieving complete response had baseline diversity similar to that of newly diagnosed patients, while diversity was significantly lower in partial responders and progressors.

In light of the paper, this sample's time point label describes: cycle 1 day 1 (C1D1), immediately before nivolumab initiation. Every trial patient had relapsed following autologous stem cell transplantation, and prior brentuximab vedotin exposure was what differed among cohorts A, B and C. The trial cohort was composed of some 57 patients with relapsed/refractory classical Hodgkin lymphoma, for whom complete response, partial response or progressive disease was recorded as best overall response. In the multi-cohort phase II CheckMate 205 trial, trial patients received single-agent nivolumab. Best overall response was determined by an independent review committee according to the 2007 International Working Group response criteria. PBMCs from the trial were collected at three points: immediately before nivolumab initiation (C1D1), and during therapy at cycle 2 day 1 and cycle 4 day 1. Peripheral blood was collected in 8 mL Vacutainer Cell Preparation Tubes, from which PBMCs were isolated by centrifugation and then cryopreserved.

The Qiagen DNeasy kit was used to extract genomic DNA from unsorted PBMCs and from the negatively selected CD4+ and CD8+ fractions. Amplification of TCR beta CDR3 regions was done by immunoSEQ multiplex PCR with primers that anneal to V and J segments. A synthetic immune receptor repertoire was used to minimize amplification bias, and remaining bias was computationally removed after sequencing. The original methods were these. Repertoire diversity was quantified as the Shannon entropy index using custom Python scripts. Unsorted, CD4+ and CD8+ repertoires were examined separately, except in combined analyses, for which CD4+ and CD8+ sequences were merged in silico. Clonal expansion was defined as at least a 2-fold frequency increase after treatment relative to C1D1, with a pseudocount of 0.5 for undetected baseline clones. Singleton clones were defined as clones with 0 or 1 copy at C1D1, and non-singleton clones were defined as clones with 2 or more copies. Clones expanded in unsorted samples were annotated as CD4+, CD8+ or unknown by matching protein sequences in sorted samples from the same patient. Wilcoxon tests on paired samples were used to test diversity changes from C1D1 to C4D1. TCRdb holds this immuneACCESS table with in-frame rearrangements only. Some clones are missing; in checked studies, unresolved V genes explain under half, and the rest has no known cause. That table supplies the V and J calls and clone size; D and trimming were determined from the DNA. A total of tens of thousands of clones appear in this sample, under 95% of them only once. About 8% of the sample comes from the top ten.

CDR1 and CDR2 are read off the germline V gene as SGHVS and FQNEAQ. The CDR3 covers 13 residues, taking in both the cysteine and the phenylalanine. Here the CDR3 DNA is all that survives: 39 bases in frame from base 1. This TCR was sampled from a human donor with classical Hodgkin lymphoma. The rearrangement joined TRBV7-8 to TRBJ2-5; no confident D gene assignment can be made. The J call may be wrong; the DNA end is better matched by TRBJ2-7. The sequences come from peripheral blood mononuclear cells (PBMCs), collected at baseline. The CDR3: CASSTGVLYEQYF. In nucleotide form, the sequence is TGTGCCAGCAGTACGGGCGTTTTATACGAGCAGTACTTC.